This is a list of T cell receptor beta chains from one sample in a study of T cells in Graves' hyperthyroidism and ophthalmopathy. TCRdb re-derived calls from the multiplex PCR reads in MiXCR, one entry per CDR3 protein. The table shows about half a million distinct CDR3 sequences, with about 16% occurring only once. The sample was blood. The receptors shown here come from a woman aged 25 to 39 with Graves' ophthalmopathy. Both conserved end residues are part of each CDR3.

v_call cdr3_aa
TRBV11-2 CASSLRGFVSYNEQFF
TRBV27 CASSLSPGDEQYF
TRBV28 CASSPGTGGTANEKLFF
TRBV11-3 CASSLDPAYEQYF
TRBV6-1 CASSEGASDSYEQYF
TRBV6-1 CASTPDRGYYGYTF
TRBV7-6 CASSLALSAGSYEQYF
TRBV28 CASTDLSRSPLHF
TRBV7-8 CASSPWTGSGWPIELF
TRBV6-2/TRBV6-3 CASSLALMDSREQYF
TRBV7-6 CASSPGFATNEKLFF
TRBV7-9 CASSLLSGSRDEQFF
TRBV27 CASSPNWDSGLVIEKLFF
TRBV30 CAWSLTLGTDTQYF
TRBV5-5 CASSLSGGSRDTIYF
TRBV12-3/TRBV12-4 CASSLGKAFF
TRBV15 CATSRDLRGQVYTGELFF
TRBV20-1 CSATFRSSYNEQFF
TRBV7-9 CASSSATGTGELFF
TRBV28 CASSPQIGGGSSYEQYF
TRBV4-3 CASSQRQGRTGELLF
TRBV7-9 CASSTGTSGSYNEQFF
TRBV10-3 CASGGDGRANTGELFF
TRBV11-2 CASSSRGSGRAGDTQYF
TRBV7-2 CASSGLSPLTDTQYF
TRBV12-3/TRBV12-4 CASSLAGQGPSGQYF
TRBV28 CASSFPPRSYEQYF
TRBV6-1 CASSFRTGPIYGYTF
TRBV6-1 CATRIGLVEDTQYF
TRBV18 CASSRPLARNNEQFF
TRBV27 CASRGDRLNTEAFF
TRBV6-2/TRBV6-3 CASSYEISSLAGGTNEQFF
TRBV5-1 CASRSGLASYEQYF
TRBV6-2/TRBV6-3 CASSPTAGGGGYTF
TRBV15 CATSRDSARVRYEQFF
TRBV7-2 CASSLVGGQSYEQYF
TRBV4-3 CASSQEDKAVGSPLHF
TRBV4-1 CASSHKRTDYNEQFF
TRBV5-1 CASSQSGGSYNEQFF
TRBV20-1 CSAPGDEPYEQYF
TRBV20-1 CSAPRLDSSTDTQYF
TRBV28 CASRKGESGQETQYF
TRBV11-1 CASSLPPLNEQFF
TRBV7-6 CASSPSPGLGNQPQHF
TRBV20-1 CSARMDSHNVLTF
TRBV4-1 CASSQDGTQYF
TRBV2 CASTGLETDTQYF
TRBV29-1 CSVVGTRQLDTQYF
TRBV30 CAWAPGQGTAGELFF
TRBV11-1 CASSPQTGYNEQFF
TRBV19 CASRMSQDNEQFF